One sample yielded the 9 T cell receptor beta chains listed below, sequenced in a study of blood T cells in healthy people across ages (dated by TCRdb to about 2015). Library method: 5' RACE. The sequencing machine was an Illumina HiSeq 2500. The second PCR ran for roughly 7 to 12 cycles and used a J-beta primer mix along with a sample-barcoded 5' primer. TCRdb reran the public reads through fastp at Q25 and MiXCR, keeping productive beta chains. All rows with the same CDR3 protein become a single entry with the most common DNA and genes. Across this sample there are some 690,000 distinct CDR3 sequences, with 22% seen only once. The leading ten clones occupy roughly a fifth of the sample. The sequencing sample was made of blood. Source of these receptors: a man between 65 and 79 years old in good health.

V and J are TRBV6-4 and TRBJ2-1, with unresolved D. From germline, CDR1 is MRHNA and CDR2 SNTAGT. V lost 0 bases to trimming and J lost 0 bases, with 6 bases between them. CDR3 length equals 15 residues. The CDR3 region is CASSDSASSYNEQFF. The CDR3 bases are TGTGCCAGCAGTGACTCGGCGAGCTCCTACAATGAGCAGTTCTTC.

A few counts support this clonotype. V and J are TRBV12-3 or TRBV12-4 and TRBJ1-2; D might be TRBD1 (6 bases). V was trimmed by 5 bases and J by 7 bases, leaving 29 bases between them. There are 18 residues in the CDR3. The CDR3 region is CASSTSLPGVGSGSGYTF. The CDR3 nucleotides read TGTGCCAGCAGTACCTCACTCCCAGGGGTGGGATCCGGGTCTGGCTACACCTTC.

This clonotype was counted only a few times. The V call is TRBV5-6, the J call TRBJ2-1; weak D call: TRBD1 (6 bases). V lost 4 bases, J lost 10 bases, and 15 bases lay in between. Per germline, CDR1 SGHDT and CDR2 YYEEEE. The CDR3 consists of 13 residues. The CDR3 loop is CASSKDRPSEQFF. The CDR3 bases are TGTGCCAGCAGCAAAGACAGGCCCAGCGAGCAGTTCTTC.

This clonotype has only a few counts. The chain couples TRBV4-3 to TRBJ2-1, with TRBD2 matching over 9 bases. This CDR3 comprises 15 residues. V trimming: 1 base; J trimming: 5 bases; junction bases outside the gene matches: 3. Germline V CDR1 and CDR2: LGHNA, YSLEER. DNA for the CDR3: TGCGCCAGCAGCCAAGGGAGCGGGGGGAACAATGAGCAGTTCTTC. This translates into CASSQGSGGNNEQFF.

The rearrangement links TRBV6-6 to TRBJ1-1; D remains ambiguous. Germline V gene lookup returns CDR1 MNHNY and CDR2 SVGAGI (reference sequence). CDR3 size: 16 residues. V gave up 2 bases and J gave up 3 bases, with 16 bases separating them. CDR3 coding DNA: TGTGCCAGCAGTTACCCCCGGGAAGGAGTAGACACTGAAGCTTTCTTT. It translates to CASSYPREGVDTEAFF.

This clonotype was observed a handful of times. V gene TRBV7-9 combines with J gene TRBJ2-5; possibly TRBD1 for D (6 bases). The DNA end lines up better with TRBJ2-7; the J call may be wrong. Per the germline V gene, CDR1 is SEHNR and CDR2 is FQNEAQ (reference sequence). This CDR3 has 15 residues. Written as DNA, the CDR3 is TGTGCCAGCAGCCCCATCACAGGGCGATCCTACGAGCAGTACGTC. Protein: CASSPITGRSYEQYV.

The chain joins TRBV5-1 to TRBJ2-3; 9 nucleotides agree with TRBD2. The CDR3 is 16 amino acids. Germline V lookup: CDR1 SGHRS, CDR2 YFSETQ. The V and J ends lost 5 bases and 0 bases, in that order; junction bases with no gene match: 7. The CDR3 region is CASRGGAGGSTDTQYF. Written as DNA, the CDR3 is TGCGCCAGCAGAGGAGGAGCGGGGGGCAGCACAGATACGCAGTATTTT.

This clonotype turned up a few times. This chain joins TRBV5-1 and TRBJ2-3, with D possibly matching TRBD1 (6 bases). This CDR3 has 15 amino acids. The germline V gene has CDR1 SGHRS and CDR2 YFSETQ. V was trimmed by 0 bases and J by 0 bases, leaving 8 bases between them. The CDR3: CASSLADRSTDTQYF. Written as DNA, the CDR3 is TGCGCCAGCAGCTTGGCGGACAGAAGCACAGATACGCAGTATTTT.

This chain connects TRBV6-2 or TRBV6-3 to TRBJ1-5; no definite D call. V was clipped by 8 bases and J by 6 bases, with 11 bases between them. CDR3 size: 12 residues. Germline CDR1 and CDR2: MNHEY and SVGEGT. DNA of the CDR3: TGTGCCAGCCGACAAGACATTCAGCCCCAGCATTTT. As protein: CASRQDIQPQHF.